Listed here are 27 T cell receptor beta chains from one sample, sequenced in a study of blood T cell repertoires in COVID-19. Some clones are missing from TCRdb's copy, which holds only in-frame ones; the method was immunoSEQ multiplex PCR. This table has around 470,000 clones, 80% to 95% appearing once. Sequencing was done on a sample of PBMCs or T cells enriched from blood (not recorded which). Source of these receptors: a man younger than 30 who had recovered from COVID-19.

The rearrangement uses TRBV11-2 and TRBJ2-3; D perhaps matches TRBD2 (6 bases). The V gene lost 5 bases and the J gene lost 0 bases, with 18 bases spanning the gap. CDR1 and CDR2 from the germline V gene are SGHAT and FQNNGV. The CDR3 loop spans 17 amino acids. The DNA of the CDR3 is TGTGCCAGCAGCCATTTCGTTAGCGGACCTAGCACAGATACGCAGTATTTT. Its protein is CASSHFVSGPSTDTQYF.

The chain recombines TRBV10-3 with TRBJ1-2, with a weak D call TRBD1 (5 bases). This CDR3 is 15 amino acids long. CDR1 is ENHRY, CDR2 SYGVKD, per germline. V was trimmed by 2 bases and J by 1 base, leaving 11 bases between them. The DNA of the CDR3 is TGTGCCATCAGTGAGGGGGGGAAGCGTAACTATGGCTACACCTTC. Its protein is CAISEGGKRNYGYTF.

A single count supports this clone. V is TRBV7-9 and J is TRBJ1-2; D gene unclear. Between the trimmed V and J ends, which lost 1 base and 7 bases, there was a span of 4 bases. Germline V lookup: CDR1 SEHNR, CDR2 FQNEAQ (reference sequence). The CDR3 contains 11 residues. Written as DNA, the CDR3 is TGTGCCAGCAGCTTAGAGCGTGGCTACACCTTC. As protein: CASSLERGYTF.

CDR3 in DNA: TGTGCCAGCAGCTTAGAGGGCGTCTACGAGCAGTACTTC. Its translation is CASSLEGVYEQYF. The chain uses TRBV11-2 and TRBJ2-7; D not resolved. V was cut by 0 bases and J by 3 bases, with 6 bases left in between. CDR3 length: 13 amino acids. Germline-derived CDR1 and CDR2 are SGHAT and FQNNGV.

This clone has only a few counts. The CDR3 here is CASSFFEGEKLFF. CDR3 sequence (DNA): TGTGCCAGCAGTTTCTTTGAGGGTGAAAAACTGTTTTTT. The chain recombines TRBV12-3 or TRBV12-4 with TRBJ1-4; D gene unclear. The CDR3 is made up of 13 amino acids. Trimming shortened V by 3 bases and J by 7 bases, and 9 bases separated the two germline ends.

This clone is a singleton in its sample. The J gene is TRBJ1-2, the V gene TRBV6-2 or TRBV6-3; no firm D call. The germline gives CDR1 MNHEY, CDR2 SVGEGT. The CDR3 loop spans 14 amino acids. V was clipped by 2 bases and J by 6 bases, with 13 bases between them. The DNA for the CDR3 is TGTGCCAGCAGTTACCTGTCCCTGGGAGATGGCTACACCTTC. It encodes CASSYLSLGDGYTF.

The rearrangement joins TRBV14 to TRBJ2-3, with D perhaps matching TRBD2 (6 bases). V gave up 2 bases and J gave up 1 base, with 10 bases separating them. CDR1 and CDR2 from the germline V gene are SGHDN and FVKESK. CDR3 length: 15 residues. The CDR3 region is CASSQISGGTDTQYF. The CDR3 DNA is TGTGCCAGCAGCCAAATCTCGGGGGGCACAGATACGCAGTATTTT. Full variable domain (rest looked up from reference TRBV14 and TRBJ2-3): EAGVTQFPSHSVIEKGQTVTLRCDPISGHDNLYWYRRVMGKEIKFLLHFVKESKQDESGMPNNRFLAERTGGTYSTLKVQPAELEDSGVYFCASSQISGGTDTQYFGPGTRLTVL.

This chain links TRBV27 with TRBJ1-2, with 12 bases matching TRBD1. Germline assignment: CDR1 MNHEY and CDR2 SMNVEV (reference sequence). This CDR3 region has 16 residues. V was clipped by 8 bases and J by 8 bases; unmatched bases: 15. The CDR3 is CASLGTGTGGRGGYTF. The CDR3 region has the DNA TGTGCCAGCCTAGGGACCGGGACAGGGGGCCGGGGAGGCTACACCTTC.

V usage is TRBV11-2 and J usage is TRBJ1-6, with D possibly being TRBD1 (5 bases). Germline CDR1 SGHAT, CDR2 FQNNGV. The CDR3 is 14 residues long. Between the trimmed V and J ends, which lost 5 bases and 8 bases, there was a span of 13 bases. The chain's CDR3 is CASSAGPTYSPLHF. The CDR3 coding sequence is TGTGCCAGCAGCGCGGGACCGACGTATTCACCCCTCCACTTT.

This clone was seen a single time. This rearrangement joins TRBV7-9 to TRBJ2-7, with TRBD2 identical over 7 bases. Germline trimming cut 1 base from V and 3 bases from J; bases unmatched to any gene: 6. This CDR3 has 15 residues. In germline, CDR1 is SEHNR, CDR2 FQNEAQ (reference sequence). The DNA of the CDR3 is TGTGCCAGCAGCTTAGGACTAGCCCCCGACTACGAGCAGTACTTC. Protein: CASSLGLAPDYEQYF.

V gene TRBV6-5 combines with J gene TRBJ2-5; 7 bases fit TRBD1. CDR3 length: 14 amino acids. CDR1 MNHEY and CDR2 SVGAGI come from the germline V gene. V trimming: 5 bases; J trimming: 6 bases; junction bases outside the gene matches: 9. This chain's CDR3 is CASSPTGVGKTQYF. CDR3 sequence (DNA): TGTGCCAGCAGTCCAACAGGGGTTGGGAAGACCCAGTACTTC.

The chain joins TRBV5-1 to TRBJ1-2; 9 bases match TRBD1. V lost 5 bases and J lost 8; bases outside the gene matches: 10. Germline assignment: CDR1 SGHRS and CDR2 YFSETQ. This CDR3 contains 14 residues. Here the CDR3 DNA reads TGCGCCAGCAGATGGATACAGGGGGCAGGAGGCTACACCTTC. It encodes CASRWIQGAGGYTF.

The chain couples TRBV30 to TRBJ2-7; D is unclear. The germline V gene encodes CDR1 GTSNPN and CDR2 SVGIG (reference sequence). Trimming cost V 1 base and J 4 bases, with 8 bases left between them. There are 12 residues in the CDR3. The CDR3 reads CAWSESLYEQYF. CDR3 bases: TGTGCCTGGAGTGAATCTTTATACGAGCAGTACTTC. The full variable domain, with the rest looked up from reference TRBV30 and TRBJ2-7, is SQTIHQWPATLVQPVGSPLSLECTVEGTSNPNLYWYRQAAGRGLQLLFYSVGIGQISSEVPQNLSASRPQDRQFILSSKKLLLSDSGFYLCAWSESLYEQYFGPGTRLTVT.

The rearrangement links TRBV2 to TRBJ2-7, with D maybe TRBD1 (5 bases). Germline V lookup: CDR1 SNHLY, CDR2 FYNNEI. Trimming shortened V by 2 bases and J by 10 bases, and 18 bases separated the two germline ends. CDR3 length equals 14 residues. The CDR3 loop reads CASSELAGKAPQYF. The CDR3 DNA reads as TGTGCCAGCAGTGAATTGGCAGGGAAGGCCCCCCAGTACTTC.

This chain connects TRBV2 to TRBJ1-6, with 7 bases lining up with TRBD1. This CDR3 contains 14 residues. Losses at the gene ends were 8 bases for V and 7 bases for J; bases not matched to a gene: 8. The V gene's germline CDR1 is SNHLY and CDR2 FYNNEI. CDR3 amino acids: CASLRDSKNSPLHF. The DNA for the CDR3 is TGTGCCAGCTTACGGGACAGCAAGAATTCACCCCTCCACTTT.

This clone was observed a few times. The chain carries TRBV12-3 or TRBV12-4 and TRBJ1-2, with 8 bases lining up with TRBD1. V was clipped by 5 bases and J by 4 bases; unmatched bases: 0. This CDR3 has 12 residues. The CDR3 region has the DNA TGTGCCAGCAGTGACAGGGGCTATGGCTACACCTTC. It codes for CASSDRGYGYTF.

This clone appeared a single time. J is TRBJ2-2 and V is TRBV19, with 9 bases lining up with TRBD2. CDR1 and CDR2 from the germline V gene are LNHDA and SQIVND (reference sequence). Trimming removed 5 bases from V and 6 bases from J; junction bases left unmatched: 10. CDR3 size: 16 residues. Written as DNA, the CDR3 is TGTGCCAGTAGTCCGTATAGCGGGAGTGTCCCCGGGGAGCTGTTTTTT. Amino acids: CASSPYSGSVPGELFF.

The rearrangement links TRBV19 to TRBJ1-5, with TRBD1 matching over 10 bases. Germline CDR1 LNHDA, CDR2 SQIVND (reference sequence). J gave up 6 bases and V 6 bases, and 5 bases lay outside the gene matches. The CDR3 spans 14 residues. CDR3 protein: CASSGTGVGQPQHF. In DNA form, the CDR3 reads TGTGCCAGTAGCGGGACAGGGGTCGGTCAGCCCCAGCATTTT.

The chain is built from TRBV19 and TRBJ1-5; D is uncertain. The ends were cut back, 5 bases at V and 4 bases at J, with 9 bases in the middle. The length of the CDR3 is 13 residues. CDR1 is LNHDA and CDR2 is SQIVND in the germline V gene (reference sequence). CDR3 in amino acids: CASSVVLNQPQHF. CDR3 bases: TGTGCCAGTAGTGTTGTTCTTAATCAGCCCCAGCATTTT. The whole variable domain, remainder taken from reference TRBV19 and TRBJ1-5, is DGGITQSPKYLFRKEGQNVTLSCEQNLNHDAMYWYRQDPGQGLRLIYYSQIVNDFQKGDIAEGYSVSREKKESFPLTVTSAQKNPTAFYLCASSVVLNQPQHFGDGTRLSIL.

The rearrangement links TRBV19 to TRBJ1-1; D remains ambiguous. The CDR3 is made up of 12 amino acids. The germline CDR1 and CDR2 sequences are LNHDA and SQIVND (reference sequence). Trimming stripped 6 bases from V and 1 base from J, with 6 bases between. In DNA form, the CDR3 reads TGTGCCAGTAGCGACTGGAACACTGAAGCTTTCTTT. Translating gives CASSDWNTEAFF.

V is TRBV10-3 and J is TRBJ2-7; 8 bases line up with TRBD2. V shed 10 bases, J shed 3 bases, and the junction held 11 bases outside the gene matches. The CDR3 runs to 14 residues. Germline values: CDR1 ENHRY, CDR2 SYGVKD. CDR3 amino acids: CATSRTGGYYEQYF. The DNA for the CDR3 is TGTGCCACCTCCAGAACGGGGGGGTACTACGAGCAGTACTTC.

CDR3 sequence (DNA): TGCAGCGTTGAGGGGGTGACAGGGGGCGCCCCCGGGGAGCTGTTTTTT. It is translated as CSVEGVTGGAPGELFF. The V gene is TRBV29-1, the J gene TRBJ2-2; the match to TRBD1 covers 10 bases. The CDR3 extends over 16 amino acids. Per germline, CDR1 SQVTM and CDR2 ANQGSEA. Germline trimming cut 3 bases from V and 6 bases from J; bases unmatched to any gene: 10.

This chain uses TRBV28 with TRBJ2-7, with 7 bases fitting TRBD1. The germline gives CDR1 MDHEN, CDR2 SYDVKM. With V trimmed by 7 bases and J by 7 bases, 10 bases remained unmatched. The CDR3 totals 13 residues. The CDR3 sequence is CASTGTEYVEQYF. Written as DNA, the CDR3 is TGTGCCAGCACCGGGACAGAGTACGTGGAGCAGTACTTC.

The chain uses TRBV5-1 and TRBJ2-2; D remains ambiguous. With 0 bases removed from V and 1 base from J, the gap between germline ends came to 10 bases. This CDR3 contains 16 residues. CDR1 and CDR2 (germline): SGHRS, YFSETQ. CDR3 residues: CASSLVSRGNTGELFF. The CDR3 bases are TGCGCCAGCAGCTTGGTTTCACGCGGGAACACCGGGGAGCTGTTTTTT.

The chain links TRBV3-1 (or the pseudogene TRBV3-2) to TRBJ2-7; 8 bases fit TRBD1. Germline-derived CDR1 and CDR2 are LGHDT and YNNKEL (reference sequence). CDR3 length: 18 residues. Losses at the gene ends were 0 bases for V and 4 bases for J; bases not matched to a gene: 14. CDR3 sequence: CASSQDRGTGERRYEQYF. The CDR3 nucleotides read TGTGCCAGCAGCCAAGATCGAGGGACAGGAGAACGAAGATACGAGCAGTACTTC.

V and J are TRBV28 and TRBJ2-3; D is undetermined. V lost 1 base and J 1 base, leaving 6 bases between the germline ends. Germline values: CDR1 MDHEN, CDR2 SYDVKM. CDR3 size: 14 residues. This chain's CDR3 is CASSLSQGTDTQYF. Written as DNA, the CDR3 is TGTGCCAGCAGTTTATCGCAGGGCACAGATACGCAGTATTTT.

The chain couples TRBV6-5 to TRBJ2-3, with D perhaps TRBD2 (5 bases). The CDR3 extends over 15 amino acids. The germline CDR1 and CDR2 sequences are MNHEY and SVGAGI. V was clipped by 6 bases and J by 1 base, with 14 bases between them. CDR3 amino acids: CASSATELGTDTQYF. The CDR3 bases are TGTGCCAGCAGCGCCACCGAACTAGGCACAGATACGCAGTATTTT.